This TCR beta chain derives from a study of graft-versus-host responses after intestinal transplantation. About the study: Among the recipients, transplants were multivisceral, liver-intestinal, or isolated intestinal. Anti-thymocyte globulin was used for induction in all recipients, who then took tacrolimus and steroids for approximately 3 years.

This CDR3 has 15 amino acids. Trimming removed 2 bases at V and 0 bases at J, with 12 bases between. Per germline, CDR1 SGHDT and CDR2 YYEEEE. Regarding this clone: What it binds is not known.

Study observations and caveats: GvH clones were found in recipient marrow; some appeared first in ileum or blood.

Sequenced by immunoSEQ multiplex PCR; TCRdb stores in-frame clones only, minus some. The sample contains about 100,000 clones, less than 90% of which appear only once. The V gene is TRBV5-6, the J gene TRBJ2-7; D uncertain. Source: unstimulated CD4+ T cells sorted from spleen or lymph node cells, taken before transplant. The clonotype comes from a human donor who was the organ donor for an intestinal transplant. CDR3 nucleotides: TGTGCCAGCAGCTTAAGGGTCCTCAGCTCCTACGAGCAGTACTTC. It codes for CASSLRVLSSYEQYF.